This TCR beta chain was captured by sequencing in a study of blood T cell repertoires in COVID-19. Study-level information: Material from acute and convalescent COVID-19 was sourced from the United States, Italy and Spain. T cells, B-cell-depleted T cells, or PBMCs supplied cDNA or gDNA.

Per the original data handling: Estimation of nucleated cell counts was performed using reference gene primer amplification. Only in-frame clones appear in the TCRdb table, and some are missing; sequencing was by immunoSEQ multiplex PCR. Clone size and the V and J calls come from that table; the DNA yielded D and trimming. Found here are about 170,000 clones, around 81% of them singletons; the top ten hold approximately 2.4%. The germline CDR1 and CDR2 sequences are MNHEY and SVGAGI. V was trimmed by 6 bases and J by 1 base, leaving 12 bases between them. CDR3 length: 14 amino acids. This receptor was obtained from a human donor with acute or convalescent COVID-19. The donor label of this sample is uncertain. This chain joins TRBV6-5 and TRBJ1-1; the D is unclear. Sequencing input: peripheral blood. The CDR3 DNA is TGTGCCAGCAGGGTCTATTCGGGGAACACTGAAGCTTTCTTT. Translating gives CASRVYSGNTEAFF.